A single TCR beta chain is shown here with its context. Antigen unknown. CD8+ and CD4+ T cells taken from blood had their TCR beta sequenced. Negative isolation was used for CD8+ and CD4+ T cells, and FACS enrichment was applied to TEMRA cells. These data belong to a study of CD8 T cells in Susac syndrome. Study-level results: The study's TCR sequencing and HLA analysis covered a relatively small number of individuals, and the study acknowledged this.

RNA totalling about 0.45 to 1 ug underwent reverse transcription with random hexamers. TCRdb re-called the immunoSEQ multiplex PCR reads with MiXCR, one entry per CDR3 protein. The sample records roughly 200,000 distinct CDR3 sequences, 90% to 95% being singletons. The V gene's germline CDR1 is SGHRS and CDR2 YFSETQ. Trimming took 1 base from V and 8 from J, leaving 16 bases between them. The CDR3 consists of 15 residues. The clonotype comes from a human donor with Susac syndrome. The chain uses TRBV5-1 and TRBJ2-1; TRBD2 might be the D (5 bases). The sequencing input was CD4+ T cells from PBMCs. The CDR3 reads CASSLSYAGSDEQFF. The DNA of the CDR3 is TGCGCCAGCAGCTTGTCATATGCGGGTTCGGATGAGCAGTTCTTC.